This record covers a single T cell receptor (beta chain). An end of the junction differs from the germline gene, which may be a read error. TCR beta CDR3 regions were amplified from RNA. HTBI primers drove first-round RT-PCR of the TCR CDR3. TCRdb reprocessed the multiplex PCR reads via MiXCR and lists one record per CDR3 protein. The sample yields more than 45,000 distinct CDR3 sequences, 49% seen once. This sample stems from a study of T cells in Graves' hyperthyroidism and ophthalmopathy. Overall study: The initial diagnosis was the point when peripheral blood was collected, ahead of any treatment.

The CDR3 is 16 amino acids. Germline CDR1 SGHRS, CDR2 YFSETQ. Ophthalmopathy patients had moderate-to-severe active disease, CAS ≥3, NOSPECS ≥4, and disease duration under 3 months. Extraction of PBMCs used 8.5 to 10 ml of fresh peripheral blood. V is TRBV5-1 and J is TRBJ1-5; tentative D call: TRBD1 (5 bases). The origin of this receptor is a woman under 40 with Graves' ophthalmopathy. The sequenced sample consisted of blood. The chain's CDR3 is CTSSLDMFFSNQPQHF. Written as DNA, the CDR3 is TGCACCAGCAGCTTGGACATGTTTTTTAGCAATCAGCCCCAGCATTTT.